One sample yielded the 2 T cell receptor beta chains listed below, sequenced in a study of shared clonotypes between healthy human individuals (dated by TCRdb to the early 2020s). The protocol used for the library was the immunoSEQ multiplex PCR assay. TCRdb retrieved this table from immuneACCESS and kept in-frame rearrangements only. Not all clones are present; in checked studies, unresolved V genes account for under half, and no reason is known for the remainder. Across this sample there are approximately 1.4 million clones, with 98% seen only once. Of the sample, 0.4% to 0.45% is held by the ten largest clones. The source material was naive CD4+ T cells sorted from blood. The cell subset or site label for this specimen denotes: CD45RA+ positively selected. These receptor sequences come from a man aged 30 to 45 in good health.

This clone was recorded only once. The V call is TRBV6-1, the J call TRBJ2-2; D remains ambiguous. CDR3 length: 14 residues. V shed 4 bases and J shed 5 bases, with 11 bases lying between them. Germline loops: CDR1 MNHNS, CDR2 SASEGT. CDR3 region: CASSVDLGTGELFF. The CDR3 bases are TGTGCCAGCAGTGTGGACCTGGGGACCGGGGAGCTGTTTTTT.

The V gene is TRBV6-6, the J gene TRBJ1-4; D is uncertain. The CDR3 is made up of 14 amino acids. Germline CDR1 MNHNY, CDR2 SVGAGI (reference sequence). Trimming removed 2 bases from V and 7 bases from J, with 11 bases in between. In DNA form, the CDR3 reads TGTGCCAGCAGTTACGGGCAAGGGAGTGAAAAACTGTTTTTT. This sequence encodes CASSYGQGSEKLFF.